The entry below describes one T cell receptor beta chain. Its antigen remains unknown. The entry originates in a study of T cell responses to AZD1222 COVID-19 vaccine. Produced via immunoSEQ multiplex PCR; TCRdb's table is partial and in-frame only. Of approximately 110,000 clones listed, approximately 85% are singletons. The V segment lost 4 bases and the J segment 10 bases; nucleotides outside the gene matches: 10. Germline CDR1 and CDR2: MNHEY and SVGAGI. This CDR3 has 16 residues. The study's findings and limits: Baseline seropositivity occurred in only a handful of AZD1222 recipients.

The gene calls are TRBV6-5 and TRBJ1-6, with 10 bases identical to TRBD1. The specimen was peripheral blood, collected 28 days after the second AZD1222 dose. The source of this sequence is an adult who received the AZD1222 COVID-19 vaccine. In nucleotides, the CDR3 is TGTGCCAGCAGTTCCACAGGGACAGGGGTGGGATCACCCCTCCACTTT. It codes for CASSSTGTGVGSPLHF.